These 14 T cell receptor beta chains were sequenced from one sample in a study of T cell responses to AZD1222 COVID-19 vaccine (dated by TCRdb to about 2021). According to the study, the label for this sample's time point signals: about 28 days (+/-7) after the second vaccine dose. Libraries were built with the immunoSEQ multiplex PCR assay. TCRdb took over this immuneACCESS table, retaining in-frame rearrangements with V and J assigned. Such tables are incomplete; in checked studies, under half of the missing clones stem from an unresolved V gene, and the remainder is unexplained. This sample holds some 100,000 clones; more than 80% were observed only once. More than 2% of the sample is in the top ten clones. The sequences come from peripheral blood, collected 28 days after the second AZD1222 dose. The receptors shown here come from an adult who received the AZD1222 COVID-19 vaccine.

The chain has TRBV13 and TRBJ2-1, with 10 bases matching TRBD2. J gave up 9 bases and V 0 bases, and 5 bases lay outside the gene matches. Per germline, CDR1 PRHDT and CDR2 FYEKMQ (reference sequence). The CDR3 is 15 residues long. The chain's CDR3 is CASSLGLAGDFEQFF. The CDR3 DNA reads TGTGCCAGCAGCTTAGGGCTAGCGGGAGACTTTGAGCAGTTCTTC.

This rearrangement joins TRBV30 to TRBJ1-3, with 7 bases matching TRBD1. Germline V CDR1 and CDR2: GTSNPN, SVGIG (reference sequence). The V gene end was trimmed by 4 bases and the J gene end by 8 bases; junction bases not matched to a gene: 8. The CDR3 is made up of 13 amino acids. CDR3 DNA: TGTGCCTGGAACCCGGCAGGGGGGTACACCATATATTTT. Its translation is CAWNPAGGYTIYF. Full variable domain (outside the CDR3, taken from reference TRBV30 and TRBJ1-3): SQTIHQWPATLVQPVGSPLSLECTVEGTSNPNLYWYRQAAGRGLQLLFYSVGIGQISSEVPQNLSASRPQDRQFILSSKKLLLSDSGFYLCAWNPAGGYTIYFGEGSWLTVV.

The chain links TRBV13 to TRBJ1-1, with no clear D. This CDR3 spans 12 amino acids. Trimming cost V 5 bases and J 8 bases, with 12 bases left between them. CDR1 is PRHDT, CDR2 FYEKMQ, per germline (reference sequence). The chain's CDR3 is CASSHRPEEAFF. As DNA, the CDR3 is TGTGCCAGCAGCCATAGACCGGAGGAAGCTTTCTTT.

The gene calls are TRBV11-3 and TRBJ2-5, with 8 bases matching TRBD2. V dropped 1 base and J dropped 0; count of bases not matched to a gene: 4. This CDR3 contains 16 residues. Germline V gene data show CDR1 as SGHNT and CDR2 as YENEEA. CDR3 region: CASSLVAGGHQETQYF. In nucleotides, the CDR3 is TGTGCCAGCAGCTTAGTTGCGGGAGGCCACCAAGAGACCCAGTACTTC.

This chain joins TRBV6-5 and TRBJ1-1, with D unclear. CDR1 is MNHEY and CDR2 is SVGAGI in the germline V gene. The CDR3 contains 14 residues. The V gene lost 4 bases and the J gene lost 0 bases, with 9 bases spanning the gap. The CDR3: CASSLQNLNTEAFF. CDR3 nucleotides: TGTGCCAGCAGTTTACAGAACTTGAACACTGAAGCTTTCTTT.

The chain couples TRBV7-8 to TRBJ1-6; 9 nucleotides align to TRBD1. The CDR3 runs 18 residues. Germline values: CDR1 SGHVS, CDR2 FQNEAQ. After removal of 1 base from V and 6 bases from J, the junction contained 10 bases not matched to a gene. The CDR3 DNA is TGTGCCAGCAGCTTAGTACAGGGGGCGCCCCTAGGTAATTCACCCCTCCACTTT. As protein: CASSLVQGAPLGNSPLHF.

The rearrangement links TRBV5-6 to TRBJ1-2; perhaps TRBD1 as D (5 bases). V lost 0 bases, J lost 4 bases, and 16 bases lay in between. Germline V lookup: CDR1 SGHDT, CDR2 YYEEEE. This CDR3 region has 16 residues. CDR3 amino acids: CASSLGARGLLYGYTF. DNA for the CDR3: TGTGCCAGCAGCTTGGGGGCGAGGGGCCTACTCTATGGCTACACCTTC. The entire variable domain, with the rest obtained from reference TRBV5-6 and TRBJ1-2, is as follows: DAGVTQSPTHLIKTRGQQVTLRCSPKSGHDTVSWYQQALGQGPQFIFQYYEEEERQRGNFPDRFSGHQFPNYSSELNVNALLLGDSALYLCASSLGARGLLYGYTFGSGTRLTVV.

This rearrangement joins TRBV16 to TRBJ2-7; 7 bases map to TRBD1. V was clipped by 2 bases and J by 4 bases; unmatched bases: 11. The germline gives CDR1 KGHSY, CDR2 FQNENV. CDR3 size: 16 residues. The CDR3 loop is CASSQHRQGGGYEQYF. The CDR3 coding sequence is TGTGCCAGCAGCCAACATCGACAGGGTGGGGGATACGAGCAGTACTTC.

The gene calls are TRBV12-3 or TRBV12-4 and TRBJ1-3; 7 bases map to TRBD1. This CDR3 is 13 amino acids long. With V trimmed by 6 bases and J by 1 base, 0 bases remained unmatched. CDR3 nucleotides: TGTGCCAGCAGGACAGGGTCTGGAAACACCATATATTTT. Translating gives CASRTGSGNTIYF.

This chain links TRBV28 with TRBJ2-7; a weak D match, TRBD1 (6 bases). The CDR3 is 14 residues long. Germline-derived CDR1 and CDR2 are MDHEN and SYDVKM. Trimming pared 2 bases from V and 1 base from J, leaving 9 bases between. The CDR3 coding sequence is TGTGCCAGCAGTTTAGGGGGCGGGTCCTACGAGCAGTACTTC. Protein sequence: CASSLGGGSYEQYF.

The chain uses TRBV2 and TRBJ2-2; TRBD2 might be the D (6 bases). V lost 5 bases to trimming and J lost 3 bases, with 16 bases between them. Germline loops: CDR1 SNHLY, CDR2 FYNNEI. The CDR3 covers 16 residues. CDR3 DNA: TGTGCCAGCAGTCCCAGCTATCCTAGCGACACCGGGGAGCTGTTTTTT. Translation gives CASSPSYPSDTGELFF.

The chain is built from TRBV15 and TRBJ2-1; weak D call: TRBD2 (6 bases). Germline V CDR1 and CDR2: LNHNV, YYDKDF (reference sequence). Deletions cut 6 bases from V and 10 bases from J, with 22 bases between. The CDR3 loop spans 15 amino acids. CDR3 residues: CATSSLGLNGGEQFF. The DNA for the CDR3 is TGTGCCACCAGTTCGCTTGGCCTAAACGGGGGAGAGCAGTTCTTC.

The V call is TRBV9, the J call TRBJ1-2; tentative D call: TRBD1 (6 bases). The CDR3 is 14 amino acids. The germline CDR1 and CDR2 sequences are SGDLS and YYNGEE. The ends were cut back, 4 bases at V and 6 bases at J, with 16 bases in the middle. The CDR3 loop reads CASSPFAGAHGYTF. CDR3 nucleotide sequence: TGTGCCAGCAGCCCTTTCGCGGGGGCGCATGGCTACACCTTC.

The rearrangement links TRBV13 to TRBJ2-1; 10 bases line up with TRBD2. This CDR3 has 14 residues. Germline V CDR1 and CDR2: PRHDT, FYEKMQ (reference sequence). V lost 7 bases to trimming and J lost 6 bases; unmatched junction nucleotides: 6. This CDR3 reads CASKRAGGPNEQFF. DNA of the CDR3: TGTGCCAGCAAACGAGCGGGAGGGCCCAATGAGCAGTTCTTC.